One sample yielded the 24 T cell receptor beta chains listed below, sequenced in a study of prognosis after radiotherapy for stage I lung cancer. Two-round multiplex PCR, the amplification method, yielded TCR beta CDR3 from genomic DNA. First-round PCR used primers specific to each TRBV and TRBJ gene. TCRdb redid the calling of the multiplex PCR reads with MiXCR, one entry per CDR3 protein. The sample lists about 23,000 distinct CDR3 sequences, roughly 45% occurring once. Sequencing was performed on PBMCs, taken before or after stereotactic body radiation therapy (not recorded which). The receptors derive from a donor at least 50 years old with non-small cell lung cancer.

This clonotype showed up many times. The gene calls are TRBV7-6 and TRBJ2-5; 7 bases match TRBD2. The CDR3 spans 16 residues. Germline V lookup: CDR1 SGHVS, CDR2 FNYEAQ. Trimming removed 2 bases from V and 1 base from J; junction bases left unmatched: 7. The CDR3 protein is CASSLQLRGSQETQYF. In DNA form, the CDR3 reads TGTGCCAGCAGCTTACAGTTGCGGGGGAGCCAAGAGACCCAGTACTTC.

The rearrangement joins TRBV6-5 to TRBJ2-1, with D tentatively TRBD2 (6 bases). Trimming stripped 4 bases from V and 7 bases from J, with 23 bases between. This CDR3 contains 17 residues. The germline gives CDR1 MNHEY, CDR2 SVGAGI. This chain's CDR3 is CASSFPEWGGRGNEQFF. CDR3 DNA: TGTGCCAGCAGTTTTCCGGAGTGGGGAGGTAGAGGGAATGAGCAGTTCTTC.

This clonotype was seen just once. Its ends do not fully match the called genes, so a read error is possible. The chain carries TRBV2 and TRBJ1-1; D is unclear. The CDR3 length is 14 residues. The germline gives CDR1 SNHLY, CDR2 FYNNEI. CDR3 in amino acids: CASSEKVWATESFF. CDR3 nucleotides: TGTGCCAGCAGTGAAAAGGTTTGGGCCACTGAATCTTTCTTT.

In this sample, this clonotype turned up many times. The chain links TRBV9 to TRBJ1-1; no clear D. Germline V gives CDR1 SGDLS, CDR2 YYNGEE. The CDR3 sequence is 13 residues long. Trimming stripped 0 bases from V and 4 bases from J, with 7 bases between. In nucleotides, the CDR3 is TGTGCCAGCAGCGTAGGGTCTTTCACTGAAGCTTTCTTT. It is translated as CASSVGSFTEAFF.

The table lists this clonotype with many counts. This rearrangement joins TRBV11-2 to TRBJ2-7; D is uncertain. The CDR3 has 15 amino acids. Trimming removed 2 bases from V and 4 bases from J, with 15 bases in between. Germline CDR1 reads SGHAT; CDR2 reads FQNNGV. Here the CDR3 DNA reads TGTGCCAGCAGCTTAAGGCATAGTATAGTTTACGAGCAGTACTTC. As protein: CASSLRHSIVYEQYF.

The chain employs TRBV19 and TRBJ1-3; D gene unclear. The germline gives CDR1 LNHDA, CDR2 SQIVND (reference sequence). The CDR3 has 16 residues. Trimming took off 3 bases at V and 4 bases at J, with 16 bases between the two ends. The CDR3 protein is CASSIEGKKAGNTIYF. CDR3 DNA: TGTGCCAGTAGTATCGAGGGCAAAAAAGCCGGAAACACCATATATTTT.

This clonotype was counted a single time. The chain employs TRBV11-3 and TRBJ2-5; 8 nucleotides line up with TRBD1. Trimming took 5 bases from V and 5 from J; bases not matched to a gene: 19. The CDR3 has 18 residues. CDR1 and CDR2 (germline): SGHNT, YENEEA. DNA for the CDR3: TGTGCCAGCAGCCCACCGGTCTCAGGGGGCTCGATGTGTGAGACCCAGTACTTC. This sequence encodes CASSPPVSGGSMCETQYF.

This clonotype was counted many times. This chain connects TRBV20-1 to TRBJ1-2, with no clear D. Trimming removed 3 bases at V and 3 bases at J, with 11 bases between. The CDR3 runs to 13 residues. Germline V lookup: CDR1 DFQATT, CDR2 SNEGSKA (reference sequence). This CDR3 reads CSASPSGHYGYTF. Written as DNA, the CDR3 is TGCAGTGCTAGCCCTTCGGGCCACTATGGCTACACCTTC.

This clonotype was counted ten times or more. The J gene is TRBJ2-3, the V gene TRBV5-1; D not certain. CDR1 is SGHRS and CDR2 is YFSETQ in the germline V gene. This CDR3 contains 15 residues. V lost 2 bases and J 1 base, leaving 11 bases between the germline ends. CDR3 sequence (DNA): TGCGCCAGCAGCTTTCGGCCAGAAGGCACAGATACGCAGTATTTT. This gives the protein CASSFRPEGTDTQYF.

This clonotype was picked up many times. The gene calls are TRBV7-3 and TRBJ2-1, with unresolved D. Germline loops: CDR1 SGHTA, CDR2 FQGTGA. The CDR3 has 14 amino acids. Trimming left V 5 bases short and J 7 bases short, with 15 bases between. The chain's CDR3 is CASSQSGRANEQFF. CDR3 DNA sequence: TGTGCCAGCAGCCAATCGGGTAGGGCTAATGAGCAGTTCTTC.

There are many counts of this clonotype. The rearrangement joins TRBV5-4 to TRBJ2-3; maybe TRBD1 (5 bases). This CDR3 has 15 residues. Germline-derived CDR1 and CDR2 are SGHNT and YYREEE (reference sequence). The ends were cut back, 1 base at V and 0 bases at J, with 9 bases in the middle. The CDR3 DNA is TGTGCCAGCAGCTTGCAGGGTCAAAGCACAGATACGCAGTATTTT. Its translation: CASSLQGQSTDTQYF.

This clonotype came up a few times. The CDR3 loop reads CASSQTATGETQYF. CDR3 DNA sequence: TGTGCCAGCAGCCAAACGGCTACGGGGGAGACCCAGTACTTC. The rearrangement joins TRBV4-2 to TRBJ2-5; TRBD2 is a possible D gene (5 bases). The CDR3 sequence is 14 residues long. Per the germline V gene, CDR1 is LGHNA and CDR2 is YNFKEQ. With 2 bases removed from V and 5 bases from J, the gap between germline ends came to 12 bases.

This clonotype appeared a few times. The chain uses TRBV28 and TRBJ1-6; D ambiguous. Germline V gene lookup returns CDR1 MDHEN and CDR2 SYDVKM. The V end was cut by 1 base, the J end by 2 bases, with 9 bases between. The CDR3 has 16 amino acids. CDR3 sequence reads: CASSLSHLTYNSPLHF. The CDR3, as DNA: TGTGCCAGCAGTTTATCCCACCTAACCTATAATTCACCCCTCCACTTT.

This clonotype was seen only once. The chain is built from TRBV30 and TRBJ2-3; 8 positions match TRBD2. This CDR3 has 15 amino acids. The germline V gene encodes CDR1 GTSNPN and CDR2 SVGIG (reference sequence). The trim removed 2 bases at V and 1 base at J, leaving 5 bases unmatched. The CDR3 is CAWSRGRSRTDTQYF. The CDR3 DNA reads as TGTGCCTGGAGTCGCGGGAGGTCCCGCACAGATACGCAGTATTTT.

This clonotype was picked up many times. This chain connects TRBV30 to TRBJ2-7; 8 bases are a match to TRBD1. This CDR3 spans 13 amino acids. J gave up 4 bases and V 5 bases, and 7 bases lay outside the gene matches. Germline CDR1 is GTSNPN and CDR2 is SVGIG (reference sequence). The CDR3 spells CAWLRTGSYEQYF. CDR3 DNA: TGTGCCTGGTTAAGGACAGGGAGTTACGAGCAGTACTTC. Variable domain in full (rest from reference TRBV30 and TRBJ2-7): SQTIHQWPATLVQPVGSPLSLECTVEGTSNPNLYWYRQAAGRGLQLLFYSVGIGQISSEVPQNLSASRPQDRQFILSSKKLLLSDSGFYLCAWLRTGSYEQYFGPGTRLTVT.

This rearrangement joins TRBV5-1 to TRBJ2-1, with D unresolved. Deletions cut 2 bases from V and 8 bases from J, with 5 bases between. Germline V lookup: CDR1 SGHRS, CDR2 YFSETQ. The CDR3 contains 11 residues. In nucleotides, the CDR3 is TGCGCCAGCAGCTTTGCCCATGAGCAGTTCTTC. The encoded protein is CASSFAHEQFF.

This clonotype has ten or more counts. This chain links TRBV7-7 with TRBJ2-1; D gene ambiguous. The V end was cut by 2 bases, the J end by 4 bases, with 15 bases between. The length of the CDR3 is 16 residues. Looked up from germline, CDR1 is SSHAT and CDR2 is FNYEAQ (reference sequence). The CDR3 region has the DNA TGTGCCAGCAGCTTAAGGTCGGACGCCCGGTACAATGAGCAGTTCTTC. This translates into CASSLRSDARYNEQFF. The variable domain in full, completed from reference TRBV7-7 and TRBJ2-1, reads GAGVSQSPRYKVTKRGQDVTLRCDPISSHATLYWYQQALGQGPEFLTYFNYEAQPDKSGLPSDRFSAERPEGSISTLTIQRTEQRDSAMYRCASSLRSDARYNEQFFGPGTRLTVL.

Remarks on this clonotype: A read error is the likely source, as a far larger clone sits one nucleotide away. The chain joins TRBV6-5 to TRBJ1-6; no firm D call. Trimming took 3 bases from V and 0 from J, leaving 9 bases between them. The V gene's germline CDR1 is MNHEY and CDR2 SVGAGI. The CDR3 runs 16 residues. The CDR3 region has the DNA TGTGCCAGCAGTTATGGCTGGAGCTCCTATAATTCACCCCTCCACTTT. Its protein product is CASSYGWSSYNSPLHF.

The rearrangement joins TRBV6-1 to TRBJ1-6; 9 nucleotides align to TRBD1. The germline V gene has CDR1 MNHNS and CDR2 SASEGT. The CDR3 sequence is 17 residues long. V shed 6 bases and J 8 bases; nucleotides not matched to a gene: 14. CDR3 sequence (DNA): TGTGCCAGCAGCACAGCCCCGGGACAGGGTATCTATTCACCCCTCCACTTT. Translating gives CASSTAPGQGIYSPLHF.

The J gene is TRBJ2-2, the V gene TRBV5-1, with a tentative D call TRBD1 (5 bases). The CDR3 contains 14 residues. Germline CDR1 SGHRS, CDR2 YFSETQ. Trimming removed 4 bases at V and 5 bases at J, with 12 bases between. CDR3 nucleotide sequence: TGCGCCAGCAGCGGTAAGGGGAAAACCGGGGAGCTGTTTTTT. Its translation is CASSGKGKTGELFF.

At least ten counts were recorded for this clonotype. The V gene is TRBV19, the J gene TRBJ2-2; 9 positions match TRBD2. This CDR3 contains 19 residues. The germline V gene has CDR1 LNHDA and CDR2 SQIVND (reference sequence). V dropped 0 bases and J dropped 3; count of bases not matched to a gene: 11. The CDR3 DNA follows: TGTGCCAGTAGTATAGATATAGTCCCGGGACTAGCCGACACCGGGGAGCTGTTTTTT. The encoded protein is CASSIDIVPGLADTGELFF.

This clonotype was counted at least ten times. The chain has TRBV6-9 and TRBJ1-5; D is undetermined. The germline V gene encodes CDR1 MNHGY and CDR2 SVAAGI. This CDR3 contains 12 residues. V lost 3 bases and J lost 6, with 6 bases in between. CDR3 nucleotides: TGTGCCAGCAGTTACCCGGTTCAGCCCCAGCATTTT. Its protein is CASSYPVQPQHF.

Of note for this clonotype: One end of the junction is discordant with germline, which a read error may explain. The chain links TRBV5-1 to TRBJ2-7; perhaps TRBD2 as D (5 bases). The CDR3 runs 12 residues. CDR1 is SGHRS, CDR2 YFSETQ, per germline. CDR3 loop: CASSEEREPLYF. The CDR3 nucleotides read TGCGCGAGCAGCGAGGAAAGGGAGCCTTTGTACTTC.

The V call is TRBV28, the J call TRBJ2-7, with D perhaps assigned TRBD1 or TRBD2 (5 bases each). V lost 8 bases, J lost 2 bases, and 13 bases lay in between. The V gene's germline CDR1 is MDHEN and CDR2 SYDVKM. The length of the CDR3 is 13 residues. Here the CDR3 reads CASGTRMTYEQYF. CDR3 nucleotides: TGTGCCAGCGGGACCAGAATGACCTACGAGCAGTACTTC.